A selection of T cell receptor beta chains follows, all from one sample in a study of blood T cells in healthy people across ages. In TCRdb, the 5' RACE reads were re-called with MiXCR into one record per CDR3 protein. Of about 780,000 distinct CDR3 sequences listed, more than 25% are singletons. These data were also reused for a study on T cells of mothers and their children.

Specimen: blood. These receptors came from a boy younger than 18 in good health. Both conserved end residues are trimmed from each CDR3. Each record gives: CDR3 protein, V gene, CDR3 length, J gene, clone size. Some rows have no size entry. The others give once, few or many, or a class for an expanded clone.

cdr3_aa: ASTPGQLAKNIQY
v_call: TRBV28
cdr3_length: 13
j_call: TRBJ2-4
clone_size: few

cdr3_aa: ASSHLGQEAF
v_call: TRBV4-1
cdr3_length: 10
j_call: TRBJ1-1
clone_size: .

cdr3_aa: ASSLEGTTVGETQY
v_call: TRBV5-1
cdr3_length: 14
j_call: TRBJ2-5
clone_size: .

cdr3_aa: ASSLRVGQHNEQF
v_call: TRBV12-3/TRBV12-4
cdr3_length: 13
j_call: TRBJ2-1
clone_size: few

cdr3_aa: ASSLMGHTGELF
v_call: TRBV11-2
cdr3_length: 12
j_call: TRBJ2-2
clone_size: .

cdr3_aa: ASSDRTGRVSYEQY
v_call: TRBV7-2
cdr3_length: 14
j_call: TRBJ2-7
clone_size: few

cdr3_aa: ASSQGGGAHQTQY
v_call: TRBV3-1
cdr3_length: 13
j_call: TRBJ2-3
clone_size: .

cdr3_aa: SVESQATTTEAF
v_call: TRBV29-1
cdr3_length: 12
j_call: TRBJ1-1
clone_size: few

cdr3_aa: ASSRGTQDSPLH
v_call: TRBV4-2
cdr3_length: 12
j_call: TRBJ1-6
clone_size: few

cdr3_aa: ASGPDTTNYGYT
v_call: TRBV5-1
cdr3_length: 12
j_call: TRBJ1-2
clone_size: few

cdr3_aa: ASRQLQETQY
v_call: TRBV2
cdr3_length: 10
j_call: TRBJ2-5
clone_size: .

cdr3_aa: ASSGAGQASGYT
v_call: TRBV25-1
cdr3_length: 12
j_call: TRBJ1-2
clone_size: .